Listed below are T cell receptor beta chains from one sample, sequenced in a study of CD8 T cells in ankylosing spondylitis. TCRdb passed the 5' RACE reads through MiXCR, listing each CDR3 protein once. The sample lists some 37,000 distinct CDR3 sequences, 13% seen once, with approximately 32% in the top ten. Sequencing input: synovial fluid, either unsorted or a sorted T cell fraction (not recorded which). The receptors come from a male donor with ankylosing spondylitis. The CDR3 runs from the conserved cysteine through the conserved F or W. The order of the fields is clone size, V gene, D gene, J gene, CDR3 DNA, CDR3 protein. The D gene is left open where the match is weak. Not all rows give a size; the values are once, few, many and, for expanded clones, a class.

many	TRBV20-1	.	TRBJ2-1	TGCAGTGCCTTCCAGGGAAGGGATGGGTACAATGAGCAGTTCTTC	CSAFQGRDGYNEQFF
few	TRBV29-1	TRBD2	TRBJ2-1	TGCAGCGTCGGCGCGGGGGAAAATGAGCAGTTCTTC	CSVGAGENEQFF
many	TRBV7-6	.	TRBJ1-1	TGTGCCAGCAGCCCACAGGGCACTGAAGCTTTCTTT	CASSPQGTEAFF
few	TRBV6-2/TRBV6-3	.	TRBJ1-1	TGTGCCAGCAGTTACGCCTTCGAAGCTTTCTTT	CASSYAFEAFF
many	TRBV7-2	.	TRBJ2-7	TGTGCCAGCAGCTTAGTAACCCATGGCTCCTACGAGCAGTACTTC	CASSLVTHGSYEQYF
few	TRBV5-1	.	TRBJ2-7	TGCGCCAGCAGCCCCTATTCGGGCCACGAGCAGTACTTC	CASSPYSGHEQYF
.	TRBV28	.	TRBJ1-1	TGTGCCAGCAGTTTTAGGGGGTTGGAAGCTTTCTTT	CASSFRGLEAFF
once	TRBV7-9	.	TRBJ2-7	TGTGCCAGCAGCTTCGGAGGGGGCTCCTACGAGCAGTACTTC	CASSFGGGSYEQYF
many	TRBV7-9	.	TRBJ1-1	TGTGCCAGCAGCTCCACGGGGGCAGGTCTGGGCCCTGAAGCTTTCTTT	CASSSTGAGLGPEAFF
.	TRBV20-1	.	TRBJ1-1	TGCAGTGCTAGAGATCCGGGGCGCTGGAACACTGAAGCTTTCTTT	CSARDPGRWNTEAFF
.	TRBV6-6	TRBD2	TRBJ2-4	TGTGCCAGTCGGGGGGGCCCGGAAAACATTCAGTACTTC	CASRGGPENIQYF
.	TRBV2	.	TRBJ1-2	TGTGCCAGGAGACAGGTTCCCTCTAACTATGGCTACACCTTC	CARRQVPSNYGYTF
.	TRBV12-3/TRBV12-4	.	TRBJ2-3	TGTGCCAGCAGTTTTCAAGCGGGCCGCACAGATACGCAGTATTTT	CASSFQAGRTDTQYF
few	TRBV20-1	.	TRBJ2-6	TGCAGTGCTCGGGTGCACTCTGGGGCCAACGTCCTGACTTTC	CSARVHSGANVLTF
few	TRBV9	TRBD1	TRBJ1-1	TGTGCCAGCAGCGTAGTTACAGGGGGCATTTTGGCATTT	CASSVVTGGILAF
many	TRBV28	.	TRBJ2-1	TGTGCCAGCAGTTTCCTAGGACCTAACAATGAGCAGTTCTTC	CASSFLGPNNEQFF
many	TRBV9	.	TRBJ1-2	TGTGCCAGCAGCGCGTCCCCTTCGGGACCGATCTTCTATGGCTACACCTTC	CASSASPSGPIFYGYTF
.	TRBV27	.	TRBJ1-2	TGTGCCAGCATTTTATTGGTGGGAGACTATGGCTACACCTTC	CASILLVGDYGYTF
few	TRBV4-3	.	TRBJ2-7	TGCGCCAGCAGCCAAGAACTCGTCAGCTCCTACGAGCAGTACTTC	CASSQELVSSYEQYF
.	TRBV28	.	TRBJ2-3	TGTGCCAGCAATGGAGGAGGTACGCAGTATTTT	CASNGGGTQYF
many	TRBV28	.	TRBJ2-3	TGTGCCAGCAGACCAACGGGGGGCCCCGGCACAGATACGCAGTATTTT	CASRPTGGPGTDTQYF
.	TRBV18	TRBD1	TRBJ2-4	TGTGCCAGCTCACCTCGACAGGGGGTGACGGCCAAAAACATTCAGTACTTC	CASSPRQGVTAKNIQYF
.	TRBV27	.	TRBJ2-5	TGTGCCAGCAGTTTATTCTACGGGTCAGGAGAGACCCAGTACTTC	CASSLFYGSGETQYF
few	TRBV27	.	TRBJ2-5	TGTGCCAGCAGTTCACTCGAAGGGTATCTCCAAGAGACCCAGTACTTC	CASSSLEGYLQETQYF
once	TRBV10-2	TRBD2	TRBJ2-7	TGCGCCAGCAGTGAAACGGGGGGGAACGAGCAGTACTTC	CASSETGGNEQYF
many	TRBV5-6	.	TRBJ1-5	TGTGCCAGCAGCTTGGCCGAGAGCAATCAGCCCCAGCATTTT	CASSLAESNQPQHF
few	TRBV28	.	TRBJ2-4	TGTGCCAGCAGTTTAGAATTAAACATTCAGTACTTC	CASSLELNIQYF
few	TRBV4-1	.	TRBJ1-1	TGCGCCAGCAGCCTGAGGAGGACGAACACTGAAGCTTTCTTT	CASSLRRTNTEAFF
.	TRBV20-1	.	TRBJ2-5	TGCAGTGTCGCCCCTCCCCTAGGAGCGCGGACGTACCAAGAGACCCAGTACTTC	CSVAPPLGARTYQETQYF
.	TRBV4-3	.	TRBJ2-7	TGCGCCAGCAGCCAAGAACTTACCGGCTCCTACGAGCAGTACTTC	CASSQELTGSYEQYF
many	TRBV2	.	TRBJ2-3	TGTGCCAGTGCCGGACAAGGTTGGAAAGATACGCAGTATTTT	CASAGQGWKDTQYF
.	TRBV18	.	TRBJ2-1	TGTGCCAGCTCACCACCGAACGGGTATAATGAGCAGTTCTTC	CASSPPNGYNEQFF
many	TRBV9	.	TRBJ1-1	TGTGCCAGCGCCCGGACAGACACTGAAGCTTTCTTT	CASARTDTEAFF
.	TRBV7-9	.	TRBJ2-1	TGTGCCAGCAGCTTAGGTTCTCCGGGCTACAATGAGCAGTTCTTC	CASSLGSPGYNEQFF
few	TRBV5-1	TRBD1	TRBJ1-3	TGCGCCAGCAGCAAGGCTTACAGGGGACATGGAAACACCATATATTTT	CASSKAYRGHGNTIYF
few	TRBV20-1	TRBD2	TRBJ2-5	TGCAGTGCTAGAGATCTCGGCGGGGGGGCAGAAGAGACCCAGTACTTC	CSARDLGGGAEETQYF
.	TRBV28	.	TRBJ1-3	TGTGCCAGCAGTTCGCAGGACGGATCCTCCTCTGGAAACACCATATATTTT	CASSSQDGSSSGNTIYF
many	TRBV5-1	.	TRBJ2-7	TGCGCCAGCAGCTTGGCGATTCAGGCCGGGGTCTACGAGCAGTACTTC	CASSLAIQAGVYEQYF
few	TRBV10-3	.	TRBJ2-7	TGTGCCATCAGTGAGTCGGAGGCCCGAGGCGAGCAGTACTTC	CAISESEARGEQYF
.	TRBV12-3/TRBV12-4	.	TRBJ2-1	TGTGCCAGCAGTTTAGCGGGCTACCACAATGAGCAGTTCTTC	CASSLAGYHNEQFF
many	TRBV6-5	.	TRBJ1-2	TGTGCCAGCAGTTACTCGCGCGGGGGGGCGGACGGCTACACCTTC	CASSYSRGGADGYTF
.	TRBV10-2	.	TRBJ2-5	TGCGCCAGCACCCCGGACTGGCTGTACGAGACCCAGTACTTC	CASTPDWLYETQYF
few	TRBV28	TRBD2	TRBJ2-1	TGTGCCAGCAGTTTAAGACTAGCGGGTACCTACAATGAGCAGTTCTTC	CASSLRLAGTYNEQFF